Following are 27 T cell receptor beta chains from one sample sequenced in a study of sequential checkpoint blockade in melanoma. Assay used: immunoSEQ multiplex PCR; TCRdb lists only in-frame clones, some missing. The table lists around 41,000 clones, just over 85% of them singletons. Treatment indicated: randomized to nivolumab then ipilimumab (arm A) or the reverse (arm B). Sequencing was performed on CD8+ T cells sorted from blood (inferred from file names), taken from a patient given nivolumab and ipilimumab in sequence. These receptors came from a human donor with melanoma.

This sequence joins TRBV6-5 and TRBJ2-5; TRBD2 agrees at 13 bases. The tail of the sequence fits TRBJ2-7 better, so the J call may be wrong. The CDR3 consists of 15 residues. Germline V CDR1 and CDR2: MNHEY, SVGAGI. CDR3 sequence: CASSPGTSGVNEQYF. As DNA, the CDR3 is TGTGCCAGCAGTCCTGGGACTAGCGGGGTCAACGAGCAGTACTTC.

This rearrangement joins TRBV6-5 to TRBJ1-2; 9 bases map to TRBD1. Germline-derived CDR1 and CDR2 are MNHEY and SVGAGI. The CDR3 covers 12 residues. After removal of 4 bases from V and 8 bases from J, the junction contained 2 bases not matched to a gene. The CDR3 sequence is CASSSGQGGYTF. CDR3 DNA sequence: TGTGCCAGCAGTTCAGGACAGGGGGGCTACACCTTC.

The chain links TRBV7-2 to TRBJ2-3, with TRBD2 identical over 11 bases. J lost 2 bases, V lost 5 bases, and 6 bases had no gene match. The CDR3 is 16 amino acids. CDR1 and CDR2 from the germline V gene are SGHTA and FQGNSA. The chain's CDR3 is CASSDRLAGNTDTQYF. CDR3 DNA sequence: TGTGCCAGCAGCGACAGACTAGCGGGAAACACAGATACGCAGTATTTT.

The genes are TRBV28 and TRBJ2-1; 7 nucleotides line up with TRBD1. This CDR3 has 15 residues. After removal of 2 bases from V and 5 bases from J, the junction contained 6 bases not matched to a gene. Germline loops: CDR1 MDHEN, CDR2 SYDVKM. The CDR3 protein is CASSLGPTGNNEQFF. The CDR3 nucleotides are TGTGCCAGCAGTTTAGGACCGACAGGGAACAATGAGCAGTTCTTC. The whole variable domain, filled in from reference TRBV28 and TRBJ2-1, reads DVKVTQSSRYLVKRTGEKVFLECVQDMDHENMFWYRQDPGLGLRLIYFSYDVKMKEKGDIPEGYSVSREKKERFSLILESASTNQTSMYLCASSLGPTGNNEQFFGPGTRLTVL.

The J gene is TRBJ2-1, the V gene TRBV6-5; the D gene is possibly TRBD2 (5 bases). There are 15 residues in the CDR3. Looked up from germline, CDR1 is MNHEY and CDR2 is SVGAGI. The V and J ends lost 8 bases and 8 bases respectively, with 22 bases between them. The CDR3 bases are TGTGCCAGCGGCCGAGGGCCATTATTTTTGGATGAGCAGTTCTTC. Translating gives CASGRGPLFLDEQFF.

The J gene is TRBJ2-1, the V gene TRBV4-3; 8 nucleotides agree with TRBD2. V trimming: 1 base; J trimming: 6 bases; junction bases outside the gene matches: 5. The CDR3 runs to 15 residues. CDR1 and CDR2 (germline): LGHNA, YSLEER. As DNA, the CDR3 is TGCGCCAGCAGCCAAGCATGGCTAGCGGGCAATGAGCAGTTCTTC. It specifies CASSQAWLAGNEQFF.

This chain joins TRBV4-1 and TRBJ1-4; D gene ambiguous. The CDR3 sequence is 18 residues long. Trimming removed 1 base from V and 0 bases from J, with 15 bases in between. In germline, CDR1 is MGHRA, CDR2 YSYEKL. The CDR3 DNA follows: TGCGCCAGCAGCCAAGGGGTGCACGAGGGTGCAACTAATGAAAAACTGTTTTTT. Translation gives CASSQGVHEGATNEKLFF.

The V gene is TRBV2, the J gene TRBJ2-6, with 7 bases that match TRBD1. Trimming cost V 7 bases and J 0 bases; bases outside gene matches: 6. CDR1 and CDR2 (germline): SNHLY, FYNNEI. The CDR3 has 16 residues. The CDR3 region has the DNA TGTGCCAGCACCGGGACAGTGAGCTCTGGGGCCAACGTCCTGACTTTC. This codes for CASTGTVSSGANVLTF.

The chain combines TRBV11-3 with TRBJ2-1, with 14 bases aligning to TRBD2. Germline V CDR1 and CDR2: SGHNT, YENEEA. CDR3 length: 16 amino acids. The junction had 5 bases not matched to a gene; V was cut back by 5 bases and J by 5 bases. DNA for the CDR3: TGTGCCAGCAGCACCCCGGGACTAGCGGGAGACAATGAGCAGTTCTTC. Translated: CASSTPGLAGDNEQFF.

This clone turned up a few times. This chain links TRBV28 with TRBJ2-7, with a tentative D call TRBD1 (6 bases). The CDR3 covers 17 residues. V was pared by 6 bases and J by 5 bases, with 26 bases between. Germline loops: CDR1 MDHEN, CDR2 SYDVKM. CDR3 sequence reads: CASRWDKTPEDKDEQYF. The CDR3 bases are TGTGCCAGCAGGTGGGACAAAACTCCCGAAGACAAGGACGAGCAGTACTTC.

The V and J genes are TRBV28 and TRBJ2-1, with D tentatively TRBD1 (6 bases). The CDR3 extends over 14 amino acids. The V gene lost 2 bases and the J gene lost 3 bases, with 8 bases spanning the gap. Looked up from germline, CDR1 is MDHEN and CDR2 is SYDVKM. CDR3: CASSLARGYNEQFF. The CDR3 nucleotides are TGTGCCAGCAGTTTAGCCAGGGGCTACAATGAGCAGTTCTTC.

The V gene is TRBV5-6, the J gene TRBJ2-7; possibly TRBD2 for D (7 bases). Germline V gives CDR1 SGHDT, CDR2 YYEEEE. The CDR3 is 15 amino acids. The ends were cut back, 0 bases at V and 4 bases at J, with 14 bases in the middle. CDR3: CASSLGGGGLYEQYF. The CDR3 DNA sequence: TGTGCCAGCAGCTTGGGGGGGGGCGGCCTATACGAGCAGTACTTC.

This chain uses TRBV5-1 with TRBJ2-7, with D possibly TRBD1 on 5 matching bases. Germline CDR1 reads SGHRS; CDR2 reads YFSETQ. The CDR3 consists of 13 residues. V was trimmed by 4 bases and J by 6 bases, leaving 14 bases between them. CDR3 DNA: TGCGCCAGCAGCCCCGCGCCAGGGCCCGAGCAGTACTTC. It translates to CASSPAPGPEQYF. Full variable domain (rest looked up from reference TRBV5-1 and TRBJ2-7): KAGVTQTPRYLIKTRGQQVTLSCSPISGHRSVSWYQQTPGQGLQFLFEYFSETQRNKGNFPGRFSGRQFSNSRSEMNVSTLELGDSALYLCASSPAPGPEQYFGPGTRLTVT.

The V gene is TRBV6-6, the J gene TRBJ2-2, with D perhaps matching TRBD2 (6 bases). The germline CDR1 and CDR2 sequences are MNHNY and SVGAGI (reference sequence). The ends were cut back, 2 bases at V and 4 bases at J, with 11 bases in the middle. This CDR3 has 15 amino acids. This CDR3 is CASSYIQGGTGELFF. The CDR3 nucleotides are TGTGCCAGCAGTTACATCCAGGGAGGCACCGGGGAGCTGTTTTTT.

The CDR3 reads CASSELAGSYEQYV. CDR3 nucleotides: TGTGCCAGCAGTGAACTAGCGGGATCCTACGAGCAGTACGTC. The chain recombines TRBV2 with TRBJ2-7; 9 nucleotides line up with TRBD2. This CDR3 spans 14 amino acids. J was trimmed by 1 base and V by 2 bases; bases with no gene match: 0. CDR1 is SNHLY, CDR2 FYNNEI, per germline.

The rearrangement uses TRBV15 and TRBJ2-7; TRBD1 matches 7 bases. V trimming: 3 bases; J trimming: 1 base; junction bases outside the gene matches: 9. This CDR3 region has 16 residues. Germline CDR1 is LNHNV and CDR2 is YYDKDF (reference sequence). The CDR3, as DNA: TGTGCCACCAGCAGCGCTAGGACAGGACTTTCCTACGAGCAGTACTTC. As protein: CATSSARTGLSYEQYF.

The rearrangement joins TRBV27 to TRBJ2-7, with D perhaps matching TRBD1 (5 bases). Looked up from germline, CDR1 is MNHEY and CDR2 is SMNVEV (reference sequence). The CDR3 consists of 13 residues. Deletions cut 5 bases from V and 2 bases from J, with 10 bases between. The CDR3 region has the DNA TGTGCCAGCAGTCTAGGGGTTGCCTACGAGCAGTACTTC. Amino acids: CASSLGVAYEQYF.

The rearrangement links TRBV4-2 to TRBJ2-3; unclear D gene. V was cut by 0 bases and J by 6 bases, with 7 bases left in between. Per germline, CDR1 LGHNA and CDR2 YNFKEQ. CDR3 size: 13 residues. The CDR3 region is CASSQDGPDTQYF. As DNA, the CDR3 is TGTGCCAGCAGCCAAGATGGCCCCGATACGCAGTATTTT.

This chain uses TRBV7-6 with TRBJ2-7, with D perhaps TRBD2 (5 bases). CDR3 length: 14 amino acids. V shed 1 base and J shed 7 bases, with 14 bases lying between them. Looked up from germline, CDR1 is SGHVS and CDR2 is FNYEAQ. CDR3 sequence: CASSLGASGGEQYF. In nucleotides, the CDR3 is TGTGCCAGCAGCTTAGGGGCGTCAGGCGGGGAGCAGTACTTC.

The CDR3 reads CASSLGGGNNEQFF. The CDR3 region has the DNA TGTGCCAGCAGCTTAGGTGGAGGGAACAATGAGCAGTTCTTC. The rearrangement joins TRBV7-3 to TRBJ2-1; tentatively, D is TRBD2 (6 bases). The length of the CDR3 is 14 residues. Trimming shortened V by 2 bases and J by 5 bases, and 10 bases separated the two germline ends. The germline V gene has CDR1 SGHTA and CDR2 FQGTGA.

The chain uses TRBV2 and TRBJ2-3, with D perhaps matching TRBD1 (6 bases). CDR3 length: 14 residues. The germline V gene encodes CDR1 SNHLY and CDR2 FYNNEI. V shed 1 base and J shed 4 bases, with 9 bases lying between them. CDR3 nucleotides: TGTGCCAGCAGTGAAGTACAGGGATCAGATACGCAGTATTTT. It specifies CASSEVQGSDTQYF.

The rearrangement uses TRBV27 and TRBJ1-5; D not resolved. Germline-derived CDR1 and CDR2 are MNHEY and SMNVEV (reference sequence). The CDR3 is 16 amino acids. V dropped 0 bases and J dropped 3 bases, with 12 bases sitting between them. CDR3 residues: CASSLSFETYNQPQHF. Here the CDR3 DNA reads TGTGCCAGCAGTTTATCGTTTGAAACATACAATCAGCCCCAGCATTTT.

The chain carries TRBV2 and TRBJ2-7; perhaps TRBD2 as D (5 bases). CDR1 and CDR2 from the germline V gene are SNHLY and FYNNEI. Trimming removed 1 base from V and 2 bases from J, with 6 bases in between. The CDR3 covers 13 residues. CDR3 residues: CASSEGAAYEQYF. The CDR3 region has the DNA TGTGCCAGCAGTGAAGGAGCGGCCTACGAGCAGTACTTC.

As DNA, the CDR3 is TGTGCCAGTAGTACCAGGACACAGTCTAGCACAGATACGCAGTATTTT. Its protein is CASSTRTQSSTDTQYF. This chain connects TRBV19 to TRBJ2-3; the D gene is possibly TRBD1 (5 bases). The V gene lost 4 bases and the J gene lost 0 bases, with 14 bases spanning the gap. Germline lookup yields CDR1 LNHDA and CDR2 SQIVND (reference sequence). The CDR3 runs to 16 residues.

CDR3 bases: TGTGCCAGCAGCGTATCCCGAAGCCACCCTAACTCTGGAAACACCATATATTTT. This translates into CASSVSRSHPNSGNTIYF. This rearrangement joins TRBV9 to TRBJ1-3; D unclear. This CDR3 contains 18 residues. The germline CDR1 and CDR2 sequences are SGDLS and YYNGEE. Trimming left V 1 base short and J 0 bases short, with 17 bases between. The whole variable domain, filled in from reference TRBV9 and TRBJ1-3, reads DSGVTQTPKHLITATGQRVTLRCSPRSGDLSVYWYQQSLDQGLQFLIQYYNGEERAKGNILERFSAQQFPDLHSELNLSSLELGDSALYFCASSVSRSHPNSGNTIYFGEGSWLTVV.

J is TRBJ1-5 and V is TRBV6-4, with a weak D call TRBD1 (5 bases). Germline V gene data show CDR1 as MRHNA and CDR2 as SNTAGT. V lost 2 bases and J lost 4, with 18 bases in between. The CDR3 spans 17 residues. Here the CDR3 DNA reads TGTGCCAGCAGTGACACGGTCGAGTCGGGGGAAAATCAGCCCCAGCATTTT. It specifies CASSDTVESGENQPQHF.

The chain recombines TRBV5-1 with TRBJ2-3, with a possible D match to TRBD2 (5 bases). The length of the CDR3 is 15 residues. Trimming pared 0 bases from V and 0 bases from J, leaving 8 bases between. Looked up from germline, CDR1 is SGHRS and CDR2 is YFSETQ. The CDR3, as DNA: TGCGCCAGCAGCTTGGTCGGCGGGAGCACAGATACGCAGTATTTT. This gives the protein CASSLVGGSTDTQYF.